The rows below give T cell receptor beta chains drawn from one sample of a study of CXCR3-negative and CXCR3-positive naive CD8 T cells. TCRdb re-called the 5' RACE reads and catalogs CDR3 proteins one per entry, DNA excluded. The specimen's table records approximately 100,000 distinct CDR3 sequences. Sequenced: naive CXCR3+ CD8+ T cells from blood. These receptors were taken from a human donor in good health. Some clones in this sample may be carry-over from other donors' samples. The CDR3 runs from the conserved cysteine through the conserved F or W.

V gene	J gene	CDR3 protein
TRBV29-1	TRBJ2-1	CSVEARGSSYNEQFF
TRBV12-3/TRBV12-4	TRBJ1-1	CATSLGSLTEAFF
TRBV7-9	TRBJ1-1	CASSRDRVGNTEAFF
TRBV12-3/TRBV12-4	TRBJ2-2	CASSPQTSANTGELFF
TRBV12-3/TRBV12-4	TRBJ2-1	CASTTGQSSYNEQFF
TRBV12-3/TRBV12-4	TRBJ2-7	CASSLWDRGYEQYF
TRBV4-1	TRBJ1-3	CASSQLMDRGLGNTIYF
TRBV12-3/TRBV12-4	TRBJ2-1	CASRPGLAASNEQFF
TRBV7-8	TRBJ1-4	CASSLGPGGTNEKLFF
TRBV2	TRBJ2-1	CANRRTSGQAGYNEQFF
TRBV19	TRBJ2-7	CASSVTGSYYEQYF
TRBV4-2	TRBJ2-7	CASSQDVAQDDNSYEQYF
TRBV9	TRBJ2-7	CASSVAGTSSYEQYF
TRBV11-2	TRBJ1-6	CASSPPAGVNSPLHF
TRBV7-8	TRBJ2-6	CASSTPSDRGSGANVLTF
TRBV4-3	TRBJ2-1	CASSQGAGLNEQFF
TRBV14	TRBJ2-2	CASSPIAGTNTGELFF
TRBV7-9	TRBJ2-1	CASIHGTSEWEQFF
TRBV15	TRBJ2-1	CATSSPGAPNSYNEQFF
TRBV5-4	TRBJ2-2	CASSDAGGTGELFF
TRBV12-3/TRBV12-4	TRBJ1-4	CASRETGAGEKLFF
TRBV4-3	TRBJ2-6	CASSPTGGSSGANVLTF
TRBV9	TRBJ2-7	CASSATGLAAYEQYF
TRBV15	TRBJ2-5	CATSRGGRSQETQYF
TRBV2	TRBJ2-3	CASSVDGGTTDTQYF
TRBV29-1	TRBJ2-5	CSVEDPRGREETQYF
TRBV20-1	TRBJ2-5	CSAKAFRDSHGTQYF
TRBV7-9	TRBJ2-3	CASSLAPDTQYF
TRBV5-1	TRBJ2-7	CASSLLGSSHEQYF
TRBV2	TRBJ2-5	CASSVYLQPGLEKTQYF
TRBV20-1	TRBJ2-2	CSAQGWGELFF
TRBV7-2	TRBJ2-1	CASSVRAGPVINEQFF
TRBV28	TRBJ2-1	CASSLQTVRSYNEQFF
TRBV9	TRBJ2-7	CASSVAPAYEQYF
TRBV12-3/TRBV12-4	TRBJ2-1	CASRLPTGTEQFF
TRBV20-1	TRBJ2-1	CSARARTSGTYNEQFF
TRBV29-1	TRBJ2-2	CSVDGNPENTGELFF
TRBV5-6	TRBJ2-5	CASSHAGGRETQYF
TRBV4-1	TRBJ2-6	CASSHRGWRQLDSGANVLTF
TRBV5-5	TRBJ2-2	CASSPGTVNTGELFF